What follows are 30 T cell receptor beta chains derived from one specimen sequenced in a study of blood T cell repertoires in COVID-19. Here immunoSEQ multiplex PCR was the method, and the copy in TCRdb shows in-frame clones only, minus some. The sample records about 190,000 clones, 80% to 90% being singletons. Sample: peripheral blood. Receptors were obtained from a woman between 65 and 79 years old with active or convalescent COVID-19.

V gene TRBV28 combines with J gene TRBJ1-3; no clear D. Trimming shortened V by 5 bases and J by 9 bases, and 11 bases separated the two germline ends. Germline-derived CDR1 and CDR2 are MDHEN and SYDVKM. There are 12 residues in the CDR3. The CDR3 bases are TGTGCCAGCAGTGAGAGAGTTGGCACCATATATTTT. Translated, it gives CASSERVGTIYF. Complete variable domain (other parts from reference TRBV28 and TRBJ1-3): DVKVTQSSRYLVKRTGEKVFLECVQDMDHENMFWYRQDPGLGLRLIYFSYDVKMKEKGDIPEGYSVSREKKERFSLILESASTNQTSMYLCASSERVGTIYFGEGSWLTVV.

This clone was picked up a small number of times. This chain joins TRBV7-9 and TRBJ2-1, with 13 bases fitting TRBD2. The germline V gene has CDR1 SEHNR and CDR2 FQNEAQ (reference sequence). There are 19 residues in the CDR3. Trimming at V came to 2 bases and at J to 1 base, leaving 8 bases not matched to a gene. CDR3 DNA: TGTGCCAGCAGCTTAACCCGGACTAGCGGGAGTAGGTCCTACAATGAGCAGTTCTTC. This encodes CASSLTRTSGSRSYNEQFF.

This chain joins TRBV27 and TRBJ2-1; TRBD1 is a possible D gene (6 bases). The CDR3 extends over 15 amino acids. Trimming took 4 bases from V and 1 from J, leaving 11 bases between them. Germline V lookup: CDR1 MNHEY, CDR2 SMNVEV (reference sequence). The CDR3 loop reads CASSYQGPSYNEQFF. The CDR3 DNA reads TGTGCCAGCAGTTATCAGGGGCCGTCCTACAATGAGCAGTTCTTC.

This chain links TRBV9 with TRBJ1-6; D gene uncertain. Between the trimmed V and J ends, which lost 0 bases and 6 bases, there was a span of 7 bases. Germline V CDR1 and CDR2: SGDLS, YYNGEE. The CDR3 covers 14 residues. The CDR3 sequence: CASSVVAGNSPLHF. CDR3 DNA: TGTGCCAGCAGCGTAGTGGCGGGTAATTCACCCCTCCACTTT.

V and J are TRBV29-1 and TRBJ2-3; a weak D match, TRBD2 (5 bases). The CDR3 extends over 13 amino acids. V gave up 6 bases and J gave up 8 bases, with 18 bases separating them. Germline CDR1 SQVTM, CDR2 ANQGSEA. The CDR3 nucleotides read TGCAGCGTCACCGGCTCCCGAGAGGGTACGCAGTATTTT. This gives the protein CSVTGSREGTQYF.

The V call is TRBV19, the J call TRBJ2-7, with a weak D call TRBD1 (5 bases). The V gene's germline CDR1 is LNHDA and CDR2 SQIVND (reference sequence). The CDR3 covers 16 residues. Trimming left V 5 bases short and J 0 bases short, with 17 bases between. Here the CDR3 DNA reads TGTGCCAGTAGTCCGGATGACAGCTCGAGCTCCTACGAGCAGTACTTC. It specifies CASSPDDSSSSYEQYF. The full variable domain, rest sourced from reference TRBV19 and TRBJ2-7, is DGGITQSPKYLFRKEGQNVTLSCEQNLNHDAMYWYRQDPGQGLRLIYYSQIVNDFQKGDIAEGYSVSREKKESFPLTVTSAQKNPTAFYLCASSPDDSSSSYEQYFGPGTRLTVT.

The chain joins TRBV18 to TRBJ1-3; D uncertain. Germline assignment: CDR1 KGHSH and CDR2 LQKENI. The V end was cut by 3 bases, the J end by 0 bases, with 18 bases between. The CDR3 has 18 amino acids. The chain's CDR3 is CASSPEFPHTGSGNTIYF. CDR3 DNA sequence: TGTGCCAGCTCACCTGAATTTCCGCATACCGGCTCTGGAAACACCATATATTTT.

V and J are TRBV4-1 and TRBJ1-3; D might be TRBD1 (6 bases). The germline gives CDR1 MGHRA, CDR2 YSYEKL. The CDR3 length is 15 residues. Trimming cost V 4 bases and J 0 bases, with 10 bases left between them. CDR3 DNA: TGCGCCAGCAGCCGCGACAGGAACTCTGGAAACACCATATATTTT. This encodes CASSRDRNSGNTIYF.

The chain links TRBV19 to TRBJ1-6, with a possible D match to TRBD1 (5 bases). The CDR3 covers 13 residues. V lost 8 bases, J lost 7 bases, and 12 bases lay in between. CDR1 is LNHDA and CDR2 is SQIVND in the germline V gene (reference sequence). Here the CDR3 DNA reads TGTGCCAGTGATAACAACAGGAATTCACCCCTCCACTTT. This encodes CASDNNRNSPLHF.

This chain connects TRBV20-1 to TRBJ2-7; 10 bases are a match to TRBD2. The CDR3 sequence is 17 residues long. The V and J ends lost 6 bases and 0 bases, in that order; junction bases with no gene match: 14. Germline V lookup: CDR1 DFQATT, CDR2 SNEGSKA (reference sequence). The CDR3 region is CSASRSLAGAFSYEQYF. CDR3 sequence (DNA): TGCAGTGCGAGTCGTTCGCTAGCGGGAGCCTTCTCCTACGAGCAGTACTTC.

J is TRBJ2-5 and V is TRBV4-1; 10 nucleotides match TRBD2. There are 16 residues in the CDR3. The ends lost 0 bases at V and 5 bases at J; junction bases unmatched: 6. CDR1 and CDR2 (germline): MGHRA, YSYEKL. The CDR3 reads CASSQDSTSGQETQYF. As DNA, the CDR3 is TGCGCCAGCAGCCAAGATTCGACTAGCGGGCAGGAGACCCAGTACTTC.

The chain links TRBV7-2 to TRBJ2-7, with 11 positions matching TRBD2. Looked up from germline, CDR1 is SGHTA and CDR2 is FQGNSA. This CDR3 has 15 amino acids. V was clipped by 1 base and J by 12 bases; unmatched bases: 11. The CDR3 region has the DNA TGTGCCAGCAGCTTAGGTGAAGGTAGCGGGAGGGACCGGTACTTC. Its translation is CASSLGEGSGRDRYF.

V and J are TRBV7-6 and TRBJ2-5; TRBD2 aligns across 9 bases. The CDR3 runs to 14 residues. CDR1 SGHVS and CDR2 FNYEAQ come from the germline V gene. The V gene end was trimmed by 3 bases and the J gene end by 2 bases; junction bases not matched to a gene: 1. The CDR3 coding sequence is TGTGCCAGCAGCTTGACTAGCGGACAAGAGACCCAGTACTTC. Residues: CASSLTSGQETQYF.

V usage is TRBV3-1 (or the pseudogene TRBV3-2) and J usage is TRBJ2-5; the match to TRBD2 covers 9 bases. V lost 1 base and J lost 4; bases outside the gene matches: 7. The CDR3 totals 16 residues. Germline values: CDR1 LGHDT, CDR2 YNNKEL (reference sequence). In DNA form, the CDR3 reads TGTGCCAGCAGCCAAGGACGTAGCGGGAGAACAGAGACCCAGTACTTC. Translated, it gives CASSQGRSGRTETQYF.

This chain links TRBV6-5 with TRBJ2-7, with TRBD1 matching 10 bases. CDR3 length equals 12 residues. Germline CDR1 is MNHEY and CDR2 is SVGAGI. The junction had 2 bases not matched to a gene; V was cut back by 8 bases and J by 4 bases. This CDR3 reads CASGTGVYEQYF. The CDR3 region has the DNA TGTGCCAGCGGGACAGGGGTGTACGAGCAGTACTTC.

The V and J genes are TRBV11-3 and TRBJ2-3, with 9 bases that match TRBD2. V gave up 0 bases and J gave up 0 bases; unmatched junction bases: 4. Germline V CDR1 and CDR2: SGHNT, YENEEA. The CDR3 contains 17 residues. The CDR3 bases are TGTGCCAGCAGCTTAGATGGGCTAGCGGGGAGCACAGATACGCAGTATTTT. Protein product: CASSLDGLAGSTDTQYF.

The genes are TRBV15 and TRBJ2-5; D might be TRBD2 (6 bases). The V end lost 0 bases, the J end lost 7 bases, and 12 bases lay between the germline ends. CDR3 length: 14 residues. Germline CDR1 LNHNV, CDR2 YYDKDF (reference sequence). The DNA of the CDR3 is TGTGCCACCAGCAGAGAGGGGACTGCCGCGACCCAGTACTTC. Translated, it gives CATSREGTAATQYF.

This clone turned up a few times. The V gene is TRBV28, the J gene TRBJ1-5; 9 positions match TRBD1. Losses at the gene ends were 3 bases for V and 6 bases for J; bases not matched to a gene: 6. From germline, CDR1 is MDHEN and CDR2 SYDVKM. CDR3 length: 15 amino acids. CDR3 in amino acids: CASSLPRQGGQPQHF. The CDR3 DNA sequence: TGTGCCAGCAGTTTGCCAAGACAGGGGGGTCAGCCCCAGCATTTT.

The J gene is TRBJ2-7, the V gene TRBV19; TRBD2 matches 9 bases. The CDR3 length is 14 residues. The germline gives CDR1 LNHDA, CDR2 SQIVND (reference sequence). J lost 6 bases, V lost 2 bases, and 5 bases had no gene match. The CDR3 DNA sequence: TGTGCCAGTAGTATAAAAGCGGGAGGACCCGAGCAGTACTTC. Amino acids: CASSIKAGGPEQYF.

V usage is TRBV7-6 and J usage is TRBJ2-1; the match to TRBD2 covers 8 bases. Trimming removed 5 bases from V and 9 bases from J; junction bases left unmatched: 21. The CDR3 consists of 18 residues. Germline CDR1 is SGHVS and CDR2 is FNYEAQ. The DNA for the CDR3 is TGTGCCAGCAGCCCGGGGGGGGCTAGCGGGCGTTTCCTCCTTGAGCAGTTCTTC. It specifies CASSPGGASGRFLLEQFF.

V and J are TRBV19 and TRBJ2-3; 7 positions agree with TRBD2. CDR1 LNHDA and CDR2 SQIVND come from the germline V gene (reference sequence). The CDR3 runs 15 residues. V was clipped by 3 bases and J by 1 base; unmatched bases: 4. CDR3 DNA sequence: TGTGCCAGTAGTATGACTAGCAGGGGCACAGATACGCAGTATTTT. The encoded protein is CASSMTSRGTDTQYF.

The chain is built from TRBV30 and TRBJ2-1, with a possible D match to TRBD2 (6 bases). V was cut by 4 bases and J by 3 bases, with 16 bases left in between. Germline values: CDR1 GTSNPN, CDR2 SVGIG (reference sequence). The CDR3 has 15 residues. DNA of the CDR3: TGTGCCTGGAAGGAGGAGGGGATCTACTACAATGAGCAGTTCTTC. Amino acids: CAWKEEGIYYNEQFF. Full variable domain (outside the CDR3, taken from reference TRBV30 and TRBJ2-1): SQTIHQWPATLVQPVGSPLSLECTVEGTSNPNLYWYRQAAGRGLQLLFYSVGIGQISSEVPQNLSASRPQDRQFILSSKKLLLSDSGFYLCAWKEEGIYYNEQFFGPGTRLTVL.

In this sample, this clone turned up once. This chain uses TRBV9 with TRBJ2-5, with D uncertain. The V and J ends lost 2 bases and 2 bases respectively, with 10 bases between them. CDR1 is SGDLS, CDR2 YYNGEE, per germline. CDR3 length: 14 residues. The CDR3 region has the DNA TGTGCCAGCAGCGTCCAGGTGTCACAAGAGACCCAGTACTTC. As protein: CASSVQVSQETQYF.

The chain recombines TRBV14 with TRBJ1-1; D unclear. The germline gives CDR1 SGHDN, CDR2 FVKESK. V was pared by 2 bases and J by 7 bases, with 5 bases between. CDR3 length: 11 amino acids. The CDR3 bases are TGTGCCAGCAGCCAACGAGGTGAAGCTTTCTTT. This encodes CASSQRGEAFF.

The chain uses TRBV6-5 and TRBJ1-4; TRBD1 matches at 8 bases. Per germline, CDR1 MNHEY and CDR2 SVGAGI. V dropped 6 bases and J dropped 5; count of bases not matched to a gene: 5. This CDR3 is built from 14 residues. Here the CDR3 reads CASSRDRRNEKLFF. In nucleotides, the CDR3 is TGTGCCAGCAGCAGGGACAGGCGGAATGAAAAACTGTTTTTT.

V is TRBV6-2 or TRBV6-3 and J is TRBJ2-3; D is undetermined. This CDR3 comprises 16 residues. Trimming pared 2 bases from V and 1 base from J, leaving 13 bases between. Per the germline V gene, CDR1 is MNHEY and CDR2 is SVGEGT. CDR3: CASSYALMGRTDTQYF. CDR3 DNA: TGTGCCAGCAGTTACGCCCTGATGGGCCGCACAGATACGCAGTATTTT.

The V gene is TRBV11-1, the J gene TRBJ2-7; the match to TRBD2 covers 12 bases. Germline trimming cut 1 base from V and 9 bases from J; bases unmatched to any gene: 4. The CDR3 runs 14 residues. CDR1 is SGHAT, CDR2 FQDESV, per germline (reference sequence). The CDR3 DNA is TGTGCCAGCAGCTTAGGACTAGCGGGAGTTGCGCAGTACTTC. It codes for CASSLGLAGVAQYF.

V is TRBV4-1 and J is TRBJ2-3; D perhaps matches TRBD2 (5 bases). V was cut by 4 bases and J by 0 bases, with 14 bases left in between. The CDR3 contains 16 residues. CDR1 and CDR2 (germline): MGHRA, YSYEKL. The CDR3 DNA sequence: TGCGCCAGCAGCCTTACTGCCGTAGCGAGCACAGATACGCAGTATTTT. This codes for CASSLTAVASTDTQYF.

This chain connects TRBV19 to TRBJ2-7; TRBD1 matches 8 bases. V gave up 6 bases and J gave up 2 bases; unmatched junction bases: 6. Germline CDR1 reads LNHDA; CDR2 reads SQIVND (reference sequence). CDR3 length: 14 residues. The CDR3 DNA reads TGTGCCAGTAGCTTAACAGGGGGGACCTACGAGCAGTACTTC. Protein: CASSLTGGTYEQYF.

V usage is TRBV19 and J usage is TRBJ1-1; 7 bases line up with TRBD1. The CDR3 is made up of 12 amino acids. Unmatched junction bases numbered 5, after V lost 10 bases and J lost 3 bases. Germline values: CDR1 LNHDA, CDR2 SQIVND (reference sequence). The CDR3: CATRGRDTEAFF. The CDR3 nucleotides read TGTGCCACGAGGGGGCGAGACACTGAAGCTTTCTTT.